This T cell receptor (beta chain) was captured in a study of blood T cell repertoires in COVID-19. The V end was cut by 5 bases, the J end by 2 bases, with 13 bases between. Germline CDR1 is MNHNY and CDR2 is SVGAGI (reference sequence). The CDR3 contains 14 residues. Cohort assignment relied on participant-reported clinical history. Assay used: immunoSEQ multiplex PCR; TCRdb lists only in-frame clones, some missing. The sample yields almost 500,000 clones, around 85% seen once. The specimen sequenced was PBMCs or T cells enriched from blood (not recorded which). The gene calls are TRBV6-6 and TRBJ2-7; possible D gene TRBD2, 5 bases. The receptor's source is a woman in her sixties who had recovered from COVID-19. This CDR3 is CASSRGRETYEQYV. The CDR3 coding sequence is TGTGCCAGCAGTCGTGGACGGGAAACCTACGAGCAGTACGTC.